A single sample is the source of the 6 T cell receptor beta chains below, sequenced in a study of T cell clonality in common variable immunodeficiency. Libraries were prepared by immunoSEQ multiplex PCR; TCRdb keeps only in-frame clonotypes and omits some of them. Recorded here are 30,000 or so clones, none singletons. The material sequenced was peripheral blood mononuclear cells. Source of these receptors: a person aged 18 to 70 in good health.

The sample holds many counts of this clone. Read data end 3 residues before the CDR3 end; the end is taken from the germline J gene. V and J are TRBV7-9 and TRBJ2-4, with a tentative D call TRBD1 (5 bases). The V end lost 5 bases, the J end lost 7 bases, and 12 bases lay between the germline ends. The CDR3 covers 13 residues. The germline V gene encodes CDR1 SEHNR and CDR2 FQNEAQ (reference sequence). The covered CDR3 bases are TGTGCCAGCAGCCCGTCACAGGCGAACATT. Protein product: CASSPSQANI. The entire CDR3 protein is CASSPSQANIQYF.

This clone was recorded many times. The missing CDR3 end, 3 residues past where the read stops, is filled in from the germline J gene. The gene calls are TRBV5-1 and TRBJ2-3, with D unclear. Trimming pared 0 bases from V and 4 bases from J, leaving 6 bases between. The CDR3 has 13 residues. Germline loops: CDR1 SGHRS, CDR2 YFSETQ. CDR3 sequence: CASSLARPDTQYF. The CDR3 DNA, read in part, is TGCGCCAGCAGCTTGGCGCGCCCAGATACG.

This clone was counted at least ten times. Read sequence stops 3 residues before the CDR3 end, and the germline J gene provides the missing end. The gene calls are TRBV20-1 and TRBJ2-5, with 9 bases lining up with TRBD2. The V gene end was trimmed by 7 bases and the J gene end by 5 bases; junction bases not matched to a gene: 11. This CDR3 is built from 14 residues. Germline V lookup: CDR1 DFQATT, CDR2 SNEGSKA (reference sequence). The covered CDR3 bases are TGCAGTGTGGGTAGTCTAGCGGGACGCGAGACC. Its protein product is CSVGSLAGRET. The complete CDR3 reads CSVGSLAGRETQYF.

In this sample, this clone turned up many times. The read comes to an end 3 residues before the CDR3 does, leaving the germline J gene to fill in the end. The gene calls are TRBV20-1 and TRBJ1-2, with D hard to call. CDR3 length: 14 residues. Trimming removed 2 bases at V and 7 bases at J, with 17 bases between. Germline-derived CDR1 and CDR2 are DFQATT and SNEGSKA (reference sequence). This CDR3 is CSARFPSTEGGYTF. CDR3 DNA (partial): TGCAGTGCTAGATTCCCGTCTACCGAGGGTGGC.

This clone was detected ten times or more. The read gets to within 3 residues of the CDR3 end, and the germline J gene fills in the rest. The V and J genes are TRBV20-1 and TRBJ2-7; weak D call: TRBD2 (6 bases). CDR3 length: 17 residues. V was clipped by 1 base and J by 5 bases, with 24 bases between them. Germline V gene sequence: CDR1 DFQATT, CDR2 SNEGSKA (reference sequence). The sequenced CDR3 bases are TGCAGTGCTAGAGCGCGGCTAGCGAACGGGAGATATAACGAG. Encoded protein: CSARARLANGRYNE. The whole CDR3 sequence reads CSARARLANGRYNEQYF.

This clone was observed at least ten times. The observed sequence ends 3 residues before the CDR3 terminus, with the missing tail filled in from the germline J gene. V gene TRBV12-3 or TRBV12-4 combines with J gene TRBJ1-6; 11 bases fit TRBD1. The CDR3 has 16 residues. V shed 7 bases, J shed 0 bases, and the junction held 2 bases outside the gene matches. CDR3 DNA, as far as it was read: TGTGCCAGCACTGGGACAGGGGGCTCCTATAATTCACCC. Its translation is CASTGTGGSYNSP. The full CDR3 protein reads CASTGTGGSYNSPLHF.